A selection of T cell receptor beta chains follows, all from one sample in a study of OX40 agonist ivuxolimab in advanced cancers. Assay: immunoSEQ multiplex PCR; the TCRdb copy retains only in-frame clones and omits some. This sample yields tens of thousands of clones, of which roughly 88% are seen a single time; around 0.95% belongs to the top ten. Sample: CD4+ or CD8+ T cells sorted from blood, taken in a trial of the OX40 agonist ivuxolimab. The receptors derive from an adult with an advanced solid tumor such as melanoma, head and neck, liver or kidney cancer. Each CDR3 is given with its conserved first and last residue. D genes are given only for firm matches. Where a row states a size, it is once, few, many or the class of an expanded clone; other rows omit it.

D gene: TRBD2; V gene: TRBV7-8; clone size: -; CDR3 length: 14; J gene: TRBJ2-7; CDR3 protein: CASSLPGLAGEQYF; CDR3 DNA: TGTGCCAGCAGCTTGCCTGGACTAGCGGGGGAGCAGTACTTC
D gene: -; V gene: TRBV4-1; clone size: few; CDR3 length: 16; J gene: TRBJ1-1; CDR3 protein: CASSQDWGRRANEAFF; CDR3 DNA: TGCGCCAGCAGCCAAGATTGGGGGAGAAGGGCTAATGAAGCTTTCTTT
D gene: -; V gene: TRBV2; clone size: few; CDR3 length: 13; J gene: TRBJ1-4; CDR3 protein: CAIRRRDNEKLFF; CDR3 DNA: TGTGCCATCCGGAGGAGGGATAATGAAAAACTGTTTTTT
D gene: TRBD1; V gene: TRBV6-1; clone size: -; CDR3 length: 14; J gene: TRBJ2-7; CDR3 protein: CASSPGTGVYEQYF; CDR3 DNA: TGTGCCAGCAGCCCCGGGACAGGGGTATACGAGCAGTACTTC
D gene: -; V gene: TRBV6-4; clone size: -; CDR3 length: 13; J gene: TRBJ2-3; CDR3 protein: CASSAGRGDTQYF; CDR3 DNA: TGTGCCAGCAGTGCAGGGAGGGGGGATACGCAGTATTTT
D gene: -; V gene: TRBV28; clone size: -; CDR3 length: 15; J gene: TRBJ2-7; CDR3 protein: CASSIGGVSTYEQYF; CDR3 DNA: TGTGCCAGCAGTATCGGGGGCGTTAGTACATACGAGCAGTACTTC
D gene: -; V gene: TRBV27; clone size: few; CDR3 length: 15; J gene: TRBJ1-5; CDR3 protein: CASSSRGSLSQPQHF; CDR3 DNA: TGTGCCAGCAGTTCTCGGGGGTCCTTATCTCAGCCCCAGCATTTT
D gene: TRBD1; V gene: TRBV2; clone size: -; CDR3 length: 15; J gene: TRBJ1-6; CDR3 protein: CASSPPGGRGNPLHF; CDR3 DNA: TGTGCCAGCAGCCCTCCTGGGGGCAGGGGGAATCCCCTCCACTTT
D gene: -; V gene: TRBV25-1; clone size: -; CDR3 length: 15; J gene: TRBJ2-3; CDR3 protein: CASSQQGASTDTQYF; CDR3 DNA: TGTGCCAGCAGTCAACAGGGTGCTAGCACAGATACGCAGTATTTT
D gene: -; V gene: TRBV10-3; clone size: -; CDR3 length: 15; J gene: TRBJ2-1; CDR3 protein: CAISARTSVYNEQFF; CDR3 DNA: TGTGCCATCAGTGCCAGGACGTCAGTCTACAATGAGCAGTTCTTC
D gene: -; V gene: TRBV2; clone size: -; CDR3 length: 14; J gene: TRBJ1-2; CDR3 protein: CASISLRLNYGYTF; CDR3 DNA: TGTGCCAGCATTTCCCTGCGTCTTAACTATGGCTACACCTTC